Listed here are 7 T cell receptor beta chains from one sample, sequenced in a study of blood T cell repertoires in COVID-19. Some clones are missing from TCRdb's copy, which holds only in-frame ones; the method was immunoSEQ multiplex PCR. The sample yields 200,000 or so clones, roughly 90% seen once. Sequenced: peripheral blood. Every receptor here comes from a woman aged 50 to 65 with acute or convalescent COVID-19.

The gene calls are TRBV5-6 and TRBJ2-7; D possibly corresponds to TRBD1 (5 bases). The CDR3 has 14 residues. Per germline, CDR1 SGHDT and CDR2 YYEEEE. V was shortened by 0 bases and J by 1 base, with 8 bases between the two germline ends. This CDR3 is CASSLGPGSYEQYF. CDR3 coding DNA: TGTGCCAGCAGCTTGGGGCCAGGGTCCTACGAGCAGTACTTC.

This rearrangement joins TRBV11-3 to TRBJ1-1, with D maybe TRBD1 (5 bases). Germline CDR1 reads SGHNT; CDR2 reads YENEEA. CDR3 length: 15 amino acids. Trimming pared 1 base from V and 4 bases from J, leaving 13 bases between. CDR3 residues: CASSLVLGGGTEAFF. CDR3 bases: TGTGCCAGCAGCTTAGTCCTCGGGGGAGGCACTGAAGCTTTCTTT.

The rearrangement uses TRBV7-9 and TRBJ2-1, with TRBD1 matching over 7 bases. This CDR3 comprises 15 residues. The germline gives CDR1 SEHNR, CDR2 FQNEAQ (reference sequence). The V and J ends lost 5 bases and 6 bases, in that order; junction bases with no gene match: 10. The CDR3 spells CASSPLTGLGNEQFF. The CDR3 DNA sequence: TGTGCCAGCAGCCCGCTGACAGGGTTGGGCAATGAGCAGTTCTTC.

The chain recombines TRBV28 with TRBJ2-7; 8 bases line up with TRBD2. The V and J ends lost 6 bases and 2 bases, in that order; junction bases with no gene match: 6. The CDR3 sequence is 14 residues long. Germline loops: CDR1 MDHEN, CDR2 SYDVKM. CDR3 loop: CASRATGGPYEQYF. The CDR3 DNA is TGTGCCAGCAGAGCGACGGGAGGGCCCTACGAGCAGTACTTC.

The rearrangement links TRBV15 to TRBJ2-5; 10 bases are shared with TRBD1. The CDR3 extends over 13 amino acids. After removal of 4 bases from V and 6 bases from J, the junction contained 2 bases not matched to a gene. Germline lookup yields CDR1 LNHNV and CDR2 YYDKDF (reference sequence). The CDR3: CATSKDRGQTQYF. The CDR3 DNA is TGTGCCACCAGCAAAGACAGGGGGCAGACCCAGTACTTC.

This clone was detected only a few times. CDR3 in amino acids: CATRGGATTFF. CDR3 nucleotides: TGTGCCACCAGGGGAGGGGCTACGACTTTCTTT. This chain connects TRBV24-1 to TRBJ1-1; D possibly corresponds to TRBD1 (5 bases). This CDR3 contains 11 residues. V lost 7 bases and J 12 bases, leaving 14 bases between the germline ends. CDR1 KGHDR and CDR2 SFDVKD come from the germline V gene.

In its sample, this clone was seen once. The V gene is TRBV30, the J gene TRBJ2-1, with 8 bases fitting TRBD2. Germline V gene sequence: CDR1 GTSNPN, CDR2 SVGIG (reference sequence). J lost 8 bases, V lost 0 bases, and 6 bases had no gene match. The CDR3 sequence is 14 residues long. The CDR3 protein is CAWSVGTSADEQFF. The CDR3 bases are TGTGCCTGGAGTGTGGGGACTAGTGCCGATGAGCAGTTCTTC.